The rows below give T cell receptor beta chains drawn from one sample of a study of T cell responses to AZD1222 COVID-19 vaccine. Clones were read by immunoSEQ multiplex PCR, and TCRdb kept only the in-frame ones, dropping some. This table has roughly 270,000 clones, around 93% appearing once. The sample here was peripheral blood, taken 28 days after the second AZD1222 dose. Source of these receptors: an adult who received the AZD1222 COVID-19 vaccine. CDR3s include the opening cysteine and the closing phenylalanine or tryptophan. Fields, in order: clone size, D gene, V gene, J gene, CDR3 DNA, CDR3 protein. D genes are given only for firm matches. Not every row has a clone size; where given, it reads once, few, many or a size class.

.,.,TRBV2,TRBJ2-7,TGTGCCAGCAGCGCCGACCTCTACGAGCAGTACTTC,CASSADLYEQYF
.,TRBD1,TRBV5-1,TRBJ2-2,TGCGCCAGCAGCTTGTGGGCAGGGGGCCCGGGGATGGCCGGGGAGCTGTTTTTT,CASSLWAGGPGMAGELFF
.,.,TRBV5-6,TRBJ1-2,TGTGCCAGCAGCTGGGGCCAGGGGAGGGAAGGCTACACCTTC,CASSWGQGREGYTF
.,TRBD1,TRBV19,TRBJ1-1,TGTGCCAGTAGGCAGGGACAGGGGGGAAGGAACACTGAAGCTTTCTTT,CASRQGQGGRNTEAFF
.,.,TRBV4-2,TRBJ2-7,TGTGCCAGCAGCCAAGGGGCCGGGGTGCGGGCTGAGCAGTACTTC,CASSQGAGVRAEQYF
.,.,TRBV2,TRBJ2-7,TGTGCCAGCAGTGATAACAGGGAGCACAGAGGGTTTACCTACGAGCAGTACTTC,CASSDNREHRGFTYEQYF
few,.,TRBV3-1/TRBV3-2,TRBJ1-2,TGTGCCAGCAGCCAAGACACTAACTATGGCTACACCTTC,CASSQDTNYGYTF
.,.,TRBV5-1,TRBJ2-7,TGCGCCAGCAGCTTCAACAGTTTAAACGAGCAGTACTTC,CASSFNSLNEQYF
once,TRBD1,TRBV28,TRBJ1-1,TGTGCCAGCAGTCTTAGCCGATTTCCGGGACAGGGAGGCACTGAAGCTTTCTTT,CASSLSRFPGQGGTEAFF
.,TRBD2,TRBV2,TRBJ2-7,TGTGCCAGCAGTGACGCTAGCGGGGTATCCTACGAGCAGTACTTC,CASSDASGVSYEQYF
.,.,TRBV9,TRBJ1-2,TGTGCCAGCAGCGTACCTACCGGAGGCTACACCTTC,CASSVPTGGYTF
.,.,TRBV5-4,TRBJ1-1,TGTGCCAGCAGCTTGCCAGGGGACACTGAAGCTTTCTTT,CASSLPGDTEAFF
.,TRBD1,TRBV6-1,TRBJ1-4,TGTGCCAGCAGTGAACAGGGGGCTGTAGGTAATGAAAAACTGTTTTTT,CASSEQGAVGNEKLFF
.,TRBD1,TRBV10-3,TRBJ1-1,TGTGCCTCACAGGGGGCGGGAACTGAAGCTTTCTTT,CASQGAGTEAFF
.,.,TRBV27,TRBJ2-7,TGTGCCAGCGGCCCTGGAGGGGGCGCTTCTTACGAGCAGTACTTC,CASGPGGGASYEQYF
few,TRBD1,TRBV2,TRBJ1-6,TGTGCCAGCAAAGGGGGCGGAAGGTCACCCCTCCACTTT,CASKGGGRSPLHF
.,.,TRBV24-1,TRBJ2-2,TGTGCCACCAGAGGACGGAAAAACACCGGGGAGCTGTTTTTT,CATRGRKNTGELFF
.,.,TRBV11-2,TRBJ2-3,TGTGCCAGCAGCCCGGGACCGCGAAATACGCAGTATTTT,CASSPGPRNTQYF
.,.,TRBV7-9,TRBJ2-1,TGTGCCAGCATCAACCCCGAGAAGGGAGGTGGCTACAATGAGCAGTTCTTC,CASINPEKGGGYNEQFF
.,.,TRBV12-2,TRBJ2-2,.,CASRLVGQGAHGELFF
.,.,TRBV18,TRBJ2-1,TGTGCCAGCTCACCACCGGACTCGATATCTAATGAGCAGTTCTTC,CASSPPDSISNEQFF
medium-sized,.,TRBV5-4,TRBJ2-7,TGTGCCAGCAGCTTGGATGCGAGGGCTAGCTCCTACGAGCAGTACTTC,CASSLDARASSYEQYF
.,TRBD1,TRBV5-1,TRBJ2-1,TGCGCCAGCAGCTTGGGCGGGACAGGGGCCTACAATGAGCAGTTCTTC,CASSLGGTGAYNEQFF
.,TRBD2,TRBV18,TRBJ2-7,TGTGCCAGCTCACCACAGGGACTAGGTATCTACGAGCAGTACTTC,CASSPQGLGIYEQYF
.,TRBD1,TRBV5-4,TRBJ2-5,TGTGCCAGCAGCCTGGACGGGACAGGTACTCCAGGGGCCCAGTACTTC,CASSLDGTGTPGAQYF
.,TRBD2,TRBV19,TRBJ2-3,TGTGCCAGTAGCCCTACGACTAGCGGGGGAACAGATACGCAGTATTTT,CASSPTTSGGTDTQYF
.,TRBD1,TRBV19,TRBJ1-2,TGTGCCAGTATTCGGACAGGAGGCTATGGCTACACCTTC,CASIRTGGYGYTF
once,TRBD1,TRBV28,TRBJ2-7,TGTGCCAGGAGGGACAGGGCAGGGGAGCAGTACTTC,CARRDRAGEQYF
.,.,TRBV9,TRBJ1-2,TGTGCCAGCAGCGCTAGCCAGGGGTTGATTGGCTACACCTTC,CASSASQGLIGYTF
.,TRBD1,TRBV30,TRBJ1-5,TGTGCCTGGACCCCGGGACAGGTCATAAATCAGCCCCAGCATTTT,CAWTPGQVINQPQHF
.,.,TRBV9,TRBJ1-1,TGTGCCAGCAGCGACACGGGAGACACTGAAGCTTTCTTT,CASSDTGDTEAFF